The clone carrying this T cell receptor (beta chain) was found many times. The antigen is not known. Unique molecular identifiers were affixed to single, distinct cDNA molecules. TCRdb re-called the 5' RACE reads through MiXCR, storing one row per CDR3 protein. The table has tens of thousands of distinct CDR3 sequences, 10% to 15% seen once; the top ten hold 2.5% to 3.5%. The sample belongs to a study of early T cells in non-severe SARS-CoV-2 infection. Overall study: With bulk RNA from unsorted whole blood as input, sequencing yielded unpaired chains.

CDR3 length equals 17 residues. The germline V gene has CDR1 MNHEY and CDR2 SVGAGI. V lost 2 bases, J lost 2 bases, and 6 bases stayed unmatched. Study-level points and caveats: Using VDJdb, the matching emphasized anti-spike CD8 responses while missing private and CD4 specificities.

Sequences were obtained from whole blood. J is TRBJ1-2 and V is TRBV6-5, with TRBD1 identical over 12 bases. This TCR was sampled from an adult who was a healthcare worker with PCR-confirmed SARS-CoV-2 infection or an uninfected control (not recorded which). Here the CDR3 reads CASSYLGQGAMNYGYTF. The CDR3 bases are TGTGCCAGCAGTTACCTGGGACAGGGGGCGATGAACTATGGCTACACCTTC.